A selection of T cell receptor beta chains follows, all from one sample in a study of T cell repertoires in cytomegalovirus infection. TCRdb re-called the reads with MiXCR, one entry per CDR3 protein. Of roughly 920,000 distinct CDR3 sequences detected, 30% to 40% appear once; the ten largest clones hold around 15%. What these receptors recognize is not known. Sequences were derived from cultured CD8+ T cells from PBMCs, sampled from culture after CMV antigen stimulation. The source of these receptors is a human donor in good health (CMV status not recorded). Some clones in this sample may be carry-over from other donors' samples. The CDR3 runs from the conserved cysteine through the conserved F or W. D genes are given only for firm matches. Part of the rows lack a size; the others show once, few, many or a class for expanded clones.

DNA	CDR3	J	D	size	V
TGTGCCAGCAGTGACCTCCCCCCGGGGGCCGGGGAGCTGTTTTTT	CASSDLPPGAGELFF	TRBJ2-2	.	few	TRBV6-1
TGTGCCAGCAGTTCCGAAGACAGGCTACTCGGCTACACCTTC	CASSSEDRLLGYTF	TRBJ1-2	.	.	TRBV27
TGTGCCAGCACCCCTACTGTCGAGGGGTCTCTCCATGGCTACACCTTC	CASTPTVEGSLHGYTF	TRBJ1-2	.	few	TRBV6-2/TRBV6-3
TGTGCCAGCAGGCCGACAGAGTTCAGCAATCAGCCCCAGCATTTT	CASRPTEFSNQPQHF	TRBJ1-5	.	.	TRBV6-1
TGTGCCAGCAGCTTAGGGCGCCCTAGTGAAAAACTGTTTTTT	CASSLGRPSEKLFF	TRBJ1-4	.	few	TRBV5-6
TGTGCCAGCGCTCGCGGTGTTGGCACTGAAGCTTTCTTT	CASARGVGTEAFF	TRBJ1-1	.	.	TRBV2
TGTGCCAGCAGTTACTCGGAGACAGGGTCGGGAGGCTACACCTTC	CASSYSETGSGGYTF	TRBJ1-2	TRBD1	few	TRBV6-6
TGTGCCAGCAAGAGGGCTTCCCCCTCAAGCACTGAAGCTTTCTTT	CASKRASPSSTEAFF	TRBJ1-1	.	.	TRBV6-1
TGTGCCAGCAGCCTCGGGGGGTTGGACATTCAGTACTTC	CASSLGGLDIQYF	TRBJ2-4	TRBD2	.	TRBV11-2
TGTGCCAGCAGCTTAGGGGACACTGGCAATCAGCCCCAGCATTTT	CASSLGDTGNQPQHF	TRBJ1-5	.	few	TRBV7-9
TGTGCCAGCAGCTTAGTGCGGGCGGGGGACTGGTACAATGAGCAGTTCTTC	CASSLVRAGDWYNEQFF	TRBJ2-1	TRBD2	.	TRBV7-6
TGTGCCAGCAGCGTAGGGGGGGTCGGCTACACCTTC	CASSVGGVGYTF	TRBJ1-2	.	.	TRBV9
TGTGCCAGCAGCTTACGGGACAGGGGCGATACGCAGTATTTT	CASSLRDRGDTQYF	TRBJ2-3	TRBD1	many	TRBV7-9
TGTGCCAGCAGCTTAGAGTGGGCCCAAGAGACCCAGTACTTC	CASSLEWAQETQYF	TRBJ2-5	.	many	TRBV7-6
TGTGCCAGCAGTCCCTCGGTCACCCTGGATTACCAAGAGACCCAGTACTTC	CASSPSVTLDYQETQYF	TRBJ2-5	.	.	TRBV27
TGTGCCAGCAGCCTCATAGGTGGGGGGAATCAGCCCCAGCATTTT	CASSLIGGGNQPQHF	TRBJ1-5	.	once	TRBV6-1
TGTGCCAGCAGCATCCTGACTAGCGGGCTAGACACAGATACGCAGTATTTT	CASSILTSGLDTDTQYF	TRBJ2-3	TRBD2	.	TRBV6-6
TGTGCCAGCAGCCCCCCCAGCTACTACCCAGGGGACACTGAAGCTTTCTTT	CASSPPSYYPGDTEAFF	TRBJ1-1	.	.	TRBV5-4
TGTGCCAGCAGTTTGACAGGCGCCCACCTCGCTAATGAAAAACTGTTTTTT	CASSLTGAHLANEKLFF	TRBJ1-4	.	many	TRBV7-2
TGTGCCAGCAGACCCATTCCGGGCACCGGGGAGCTGTTTTTT	CASRPIPGTGELFF	TRBJ2-2	.	.	TRBV7-9
TGTGCCAGCAGTGATCGCCGACAGGCCGTATGGGAGCAGTTCTTC	CASSDRRQAVWEQFF	TRBJ2-1	.	few	TRBV2
TGTGCCAGCAGCACCGACAGGGGCAATACTCAGCCCCAGCATTTT	CASSTDRGNTQPQHF	TRBJ1-5	TRBD1	many	TRBV7-8
TGTGCCAGCAGCTTGGGCGGGGGTCGCGGTGACAATGAGCAGTTCTTC	CASSLGGGRGDNEQFF	TRBJ2-1	TRBD2	.	TRBV7-9
TGTGCCAGCAGTCCGATACTAGCGGACCACACAGATACGCAGTATTTT	CASSPILADHTDTQYF	TRBJ2-3	TRBD2	few	TRBV27
TGTGCCAGCAGTTTACAGGGGGTTGCGGACGAGCAGTACTTC	CASSLQGVADEQYF	TRBJ2-7	TRBD1	.	TRBV12-3/TRBV12-4